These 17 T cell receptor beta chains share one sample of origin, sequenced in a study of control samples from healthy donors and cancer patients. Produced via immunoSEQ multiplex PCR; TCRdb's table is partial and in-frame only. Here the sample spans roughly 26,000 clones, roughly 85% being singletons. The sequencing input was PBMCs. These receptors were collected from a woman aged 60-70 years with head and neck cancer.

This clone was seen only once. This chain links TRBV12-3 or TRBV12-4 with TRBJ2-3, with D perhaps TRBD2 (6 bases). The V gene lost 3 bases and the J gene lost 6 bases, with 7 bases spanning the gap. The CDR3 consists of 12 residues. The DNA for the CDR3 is TGTGCCAGCAGTTTGGAGGGGGATACGCAGTATTTT. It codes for CASSLEGDTQYF.

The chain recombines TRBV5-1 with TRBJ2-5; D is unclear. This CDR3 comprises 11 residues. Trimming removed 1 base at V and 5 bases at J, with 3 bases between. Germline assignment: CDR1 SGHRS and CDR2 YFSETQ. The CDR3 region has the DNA TGCGCCAGCAGCTTGTCCGAGACCCAGTACTTC. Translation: CASSLSETQYF.

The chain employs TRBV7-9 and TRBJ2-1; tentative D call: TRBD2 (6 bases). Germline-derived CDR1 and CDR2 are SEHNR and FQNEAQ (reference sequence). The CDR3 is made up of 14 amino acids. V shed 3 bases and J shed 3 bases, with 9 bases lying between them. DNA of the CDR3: TGTGCCAGCAGCTTCAGCGGGCTCTACAATGAGCAGTTCTTC. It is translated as CASSFSGLYNEQFF.

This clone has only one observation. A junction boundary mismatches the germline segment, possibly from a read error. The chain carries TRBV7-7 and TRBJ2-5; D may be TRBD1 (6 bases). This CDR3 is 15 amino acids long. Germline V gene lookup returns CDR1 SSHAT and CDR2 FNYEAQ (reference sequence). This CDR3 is CASSLGWTDQETQYF. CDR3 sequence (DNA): TGTGCTAGCAGCTTAGGCTGGACAGACCAAGAGACCCAGTACTTC. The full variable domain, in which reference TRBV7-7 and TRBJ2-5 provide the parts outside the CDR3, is GAGVSQSPRYKVTKRGQDVTLRCDPISSHATLYWYQQALGQGPEFLTYFNYEAQPDKSGLPSDRFSAERPEGSISTLTIQRTEQRDSAMYRCASSLGWTDQETQYFGPGTRLLVL.

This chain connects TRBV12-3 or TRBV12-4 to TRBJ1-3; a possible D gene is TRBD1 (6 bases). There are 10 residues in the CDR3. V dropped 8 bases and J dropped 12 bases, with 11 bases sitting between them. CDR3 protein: CASGGAVIYF. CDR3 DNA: TGTGCCAGCGGGGGGGCGGTCATATATTTT.

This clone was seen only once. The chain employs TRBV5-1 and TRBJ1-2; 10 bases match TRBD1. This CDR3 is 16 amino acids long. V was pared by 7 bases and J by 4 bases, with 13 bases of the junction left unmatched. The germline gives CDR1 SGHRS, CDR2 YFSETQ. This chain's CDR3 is CASHNRGTGDGYGYTF. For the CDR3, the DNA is TGCGCCAGCCATAACCGCGGGACAGGGGATGGCTATGGCTACACCTTC.

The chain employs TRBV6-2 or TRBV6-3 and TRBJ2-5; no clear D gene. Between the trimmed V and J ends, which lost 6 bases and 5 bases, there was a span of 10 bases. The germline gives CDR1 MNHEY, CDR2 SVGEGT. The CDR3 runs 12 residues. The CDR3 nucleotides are TGTGCCAGCAGCCCCGTGGACGAGACCCAGTACTTC. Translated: CASSPVDETQYF.

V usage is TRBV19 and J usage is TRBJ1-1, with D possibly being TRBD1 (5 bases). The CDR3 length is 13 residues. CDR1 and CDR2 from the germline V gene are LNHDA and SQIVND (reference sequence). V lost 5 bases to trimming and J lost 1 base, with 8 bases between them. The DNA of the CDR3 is TGTGCCAGTAGTGCAGGGCGGAACACTGAAGCTTTCTTT. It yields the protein CASSAGRNTEAFF.

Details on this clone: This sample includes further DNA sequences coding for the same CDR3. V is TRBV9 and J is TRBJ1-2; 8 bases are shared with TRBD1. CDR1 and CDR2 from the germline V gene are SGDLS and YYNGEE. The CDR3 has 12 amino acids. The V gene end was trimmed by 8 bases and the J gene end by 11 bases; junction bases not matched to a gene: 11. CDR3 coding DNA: TGTGCCAGTAGCACCCGGACAGGGAAGTACACCTTC. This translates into CASSTRTGKYTF.

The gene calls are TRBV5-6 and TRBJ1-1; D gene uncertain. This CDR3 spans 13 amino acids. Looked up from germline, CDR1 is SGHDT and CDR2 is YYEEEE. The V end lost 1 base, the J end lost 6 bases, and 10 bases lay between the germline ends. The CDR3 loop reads CASSLSWEAEAFF. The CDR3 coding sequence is TGTGCCAGCAGCTTGAGCTGGGAGGCTGAAGCTTTCTTT.

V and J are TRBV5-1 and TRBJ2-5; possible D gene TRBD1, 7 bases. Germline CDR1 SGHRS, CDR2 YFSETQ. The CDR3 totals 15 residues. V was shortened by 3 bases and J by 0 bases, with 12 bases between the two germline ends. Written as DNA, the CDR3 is TGCGCCAGCAGCTCCCAGGGGGGATACCAAGAGACCCAGTACTTC. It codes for CASSSQGGYQETQYF.

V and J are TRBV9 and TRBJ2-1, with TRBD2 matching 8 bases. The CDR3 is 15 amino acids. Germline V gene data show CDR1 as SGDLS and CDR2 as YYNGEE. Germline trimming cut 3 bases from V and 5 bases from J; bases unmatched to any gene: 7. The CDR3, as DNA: TGTGCCAGCAGCGCGGGGGGGACTACTGACAATGAGCAGTTCTTC. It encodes CASSAGGTTDNEQFF.

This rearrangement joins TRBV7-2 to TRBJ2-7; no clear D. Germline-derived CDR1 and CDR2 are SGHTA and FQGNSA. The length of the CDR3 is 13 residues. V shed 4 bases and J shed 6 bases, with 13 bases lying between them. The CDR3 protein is CASSSRAAGEQYF. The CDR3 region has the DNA TGTGCCAGCAGCTCAAGGGCGGCTGGCGAGCAGTACTTC.

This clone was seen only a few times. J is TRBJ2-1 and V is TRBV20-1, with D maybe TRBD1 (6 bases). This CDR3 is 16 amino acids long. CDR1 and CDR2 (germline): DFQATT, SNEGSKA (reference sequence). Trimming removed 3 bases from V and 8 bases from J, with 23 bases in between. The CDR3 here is CSASDVTGSRWHEQFF. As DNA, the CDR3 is TGCAGTGCTAGTGACGTAACAGGGTCAAGGTGGCATGAGCAGTTCTTC.

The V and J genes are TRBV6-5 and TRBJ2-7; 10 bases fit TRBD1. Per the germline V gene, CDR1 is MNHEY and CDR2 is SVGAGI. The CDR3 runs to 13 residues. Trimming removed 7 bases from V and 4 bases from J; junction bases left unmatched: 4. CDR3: CASISGQGYEQYF. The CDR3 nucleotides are TGTGCCAGCATCTCGGGACAGGGGTACGAGCAGTACTTC.

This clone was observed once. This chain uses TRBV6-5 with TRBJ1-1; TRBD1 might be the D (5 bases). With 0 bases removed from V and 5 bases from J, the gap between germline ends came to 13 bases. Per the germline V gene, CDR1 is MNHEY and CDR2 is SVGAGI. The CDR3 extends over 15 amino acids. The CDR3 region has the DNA TGTGCCAGCAGTTACTCGTATGGGGGGGAGACTGAAGCTTTCTTT. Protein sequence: CASSYSYGGETEAFF.

The CDR3 protein is CASSTPSGRARNEQFF. As DNA, the CDR3 is TGTGCCAGCAGCACCCCCTCCGGGAGGGCCCGGAATGAGCAGTTCTTC. The chain carries TRBV7-3 and TRBJ2-1; 8 bases line up with TRBD2. Germline loops: CDR1 SGHTA, CDR2 FQGTGA. This CDR3 has 16 amino acids. J gave up 7 bases and V 5 bases, and 13 bases lay outside the gene matches.